The entry below describes one TCR beta chain. Its antigen is unknown. This specimen comes from a study of monozygotic twins with inflammatory bowel disease. General study results and limits: Limited power may explain why concordant and discordant twins showed no difference in repertoire similarity. Telling apart the different T cell subtypes was not possible.

The CDR3 covers 13 residues. CDR1 and CDR2 from the germline V gene are DFQATT and SNEGSKA (reference sequence). RNA in its total form was extracted from whole blood, and T cells were not sorted. Researchers used template switching to add UMIs featuring a 6-nucleotide sample barcode. TCRdb re-called the 5' RACE reads; one entry per CDR3 protein, DNA not given. The specimen's table records fewer than 200,000 distinct CDR3 sequences. Sequenced material: blood. This TCR came from a human donor with ulcerative colitis or Crohn's disease, or a healthy co-twin of an affected twin (not recorded which). The genes are TRBV20-1 and TRBJ2-1; TCRdb outputs TRBD2, but without DNA this stays unchecked. CDR3 amino acids: CSARATTSFEQFF.